The 25 T cell receptor beta chains below come from one sample, sequenced in a study of human thymus T cells. Using immunoSEQ multiplex PCR, the repertoire was profiled, and TCRdb retains in-frame clones only, with some absent. The sample consists of tens of thousands of clones, 85% to 95% of them appearing once. Input material: blood. The source of these receptors is a girl under two years old with a congenital heart defect but otherwise immunologically healthy.

This clone occurred a few times. V usage is TRBV2 and J usage is TRBJ2-1, with 7 bases matching TRBD2. Germline-derived CDR1 and CDR2 are SNHLY and FYNNEI. The junction had 7 bases not matched to a gene; V was cut back by 6 bases and J by 8 bases. This CDR3 spans 13 amino acids. DNA of the CDR3: TGTGCCAGCAGAGCGGGACCTAGACATGAGCAGTTCTTC. Its translation is CASRAGPRHEQFF.

This clone was seen just once. V is TRBV25-1 and J is TRBJ2-1; TRBD2 aligns across 8 bases. The length of the CDR3 is 14 residues. Unmatched junction bases numbered 0, after V lost 2 bases and J lost 3 bases. Germline values: CDR1 MGHDK, CDR2 SYGVNS. CDR3 bases: TGTGCCAGCAGTGAAAGCGGGAGCTACAATGAGCAGTTCTTC. Encoded protein: CASSESGSYNEQFF. Full variable domain (missing parts from reference TRBV25-1 and TRBJ2-1): EADIYQTPRYLVIGTGKKITLECSQTMGHDKMYWYQQDPGMELHLIHYSYGVNSTEKGDLSSESTVSRIRTEHFPLTLESARPSHTSQYLCASSESGSYNEQFFGPGTRLTVL.

This chain links TRBV6-5 with TRBJ2-7; D unresolved. The germline CDR1 and CDR2 sequences are MNHEY and SVGAGI. The length of the CDR3 is 15 residues. V was shortened by 6 bases and J by 2 bases, with 17 bases between the two germline ends. The CDR3 region has the DNA TGTGCCAGCAGCCTCGCCCCCTGGTTGGCCTACGAGCAGTACTTC. Its protein is CASSLAPWLAYEQYF.

The gene calls are TRBV5-4 and TRBJ1-2; tentative D call: TRBD1 (5 bases). This CDR3 has 15 amino acids. Germline CDR1 reads SGHNT; CDR2 reads YYREEE (reference sequence). With 4 bases removed from V and 7 bases from J, the gap between germline ends came to 20 bases. CDR3 amino acids: CASSLGLEGLFGYTF. In DNA form, the CDR3 reads TGTGCCAGCAGCCTAGGACTTGAGGGGCTCTTTGGCTACACCTTC.

A note on this clone: One junction end does not reproduce the germline sequence, and a read error may be involved. V is TRBV6-5 and J is TRBJ2-5, with D hard to call. The CDR3 is 14 residues long. The germline V gene encodes CDR1 MNHEY and CDR2 SVGAGI. Here the CDR3 DNA reads TGTGCCAGCAGCCGAGGACGGAGCCAAGAGAGCCAGTACTTC. Translated: CASSRGRSQESQYF.

This rearrangement joins TRBV7-9 to TRBJ2-2; 7 positions agree with TRBD1. The CDR3 has 14 residues. V lost 7 bases, J lost 3 bases, and 5 bases stayed unmatched. Germline V gene sequence: CDR1 SEHNR, CDR2 FQNEAQ (reference sequence). The CDR3 DNA reads as TGTGCCAGCATCAGGGACAGTTACACCGGGGAGCTGTTTTTT. Residues: CASIRDSYTGELFF.

This clone was observed once. The chain joins TRBV6-5 to TRBJ2-1; TRBD1 might be the D (6 bases). Looked up from germline, CDR1 is MNHEY and CDR2 is SVGAGI. Deletions cut 8 bases from V and 0 bases from J, with 14 bases between. CDR3 length equals 15 residues. The CDR3 nucleotides read TGTGCCAGCTGGGGAAAAGGGGGCTCCTACAATGAGCAGTTCTTC. It yields the protein CASWGKGGSYNEQFF.

The chain is built from TRBV27 and TRBJ1-4; no clear D gene. The CDR3 is made up of 13 amino acids. The V and J ends lost 5 bases and 10 bases respectively, with 14 bases between them. CDR1 and CDR2 (germline): MNHEY, SMNVEV (reference sequence). The CDR3 DNA sequence: TGTGCCAGCAGTCCAGTGGGGAGGAGAAAACTGTTTTTT. Its translation: CASSPVGRRKLFF.

The J gene is TRBJ1-2, the V gene TRBV5-5; D is unresolved. Germline V lookup: CDR1 SGHKS, CDR2 YYEKEE (reference sequence). V lost 1 base and J 2 bases, leaving 3 bases between the germline ends. This CDR3 has 12 amino acids. CDR3 sequence: CASSLSNYGYTF. The CDR3 DNA reads as TGTGCCAGCAGCTTGTCCAACTATGGCTACACCTTC.

The gene calls are TRBV19 and TRBJ2-2; D unclear. This CDR3 contains 14 residues. The germline V gene encodes CDR1 LNHDA and CDR2 SQIVND (reference sequence). V lost 4 bases, J lost 7 bases, and 13 bases lay in between. The CDR3: CASSTPRPRGELFF. In nucleotides, the CDR3 is TGTGCCAGTAGTACCCCTCGCCCTCGCGGGGAGCTGTTTTTT.

V gene TRBV6-1 combines with J gene TRBJ2-1; 7 nucleotides align to TRBD2. The CDR3 consists of 15 residues. With V trimmed by 7 bases and J by 6 bases, 12 bases remained unmatched. Germline assignment: CDR1 MNHNS and CDR2 SASEGT. The CDR3 loop reads CASTAGREFFNEQFF. CDR3 coding DNA: TGTGCCAGCACGGCTGGGCGGGAGTTCTTCAATGAGCAGTTCTTC.

This rearrangement joins TRBV5-1 to TRBJ2-3; TRBD2 aligns across 14 bases. With V trimmed by 0 bases and J by 10 bases, 4 bases remained unmatched. Germline CDR1 is SGHRS and CDR2 is YFSETQ. The CDR3 is made up of 15 amino acids. The DNA for the CDR3 is TGCGCCAGCAGCTTGGGACTAGCGGGAGGGCGAGCGCAGTATTTT. As protein: CASSLGLAGGRAQYF.

The chain has TRBV7-2 and TRBJ2-3; possible D gene TRBD2, 6 bases. The CDR3 loop spans 15 amino acids. Trimming cost V 5 bases and J 2 bases, with 14 bases left between them. Germline CDR1 is SGHTA and CDR2 is FQGNSA. CDR3 DNA sequence: TGTGCCAGCAGCCGCACTAGCATCCACACAGATACGCAGTATTTT. This encodes CASSRTSIHTDTQYF.

J is TRBJ1-3 and V is TRBV18; D not resolved. The CDR3 has 15 amino acids. V was pared by 4 bases and J by 0 bases, with 10 bases between. Germline loops: CDR1 KGHSH, CDR2 LQKENI. The CDR3 sequence: CASSRLADSGNTIYF. CDR3 DNA sequence: TGTGCCAGCTCACGCCTTGCGGACTCTGGAAACACCATATATTTT.

The chain joins TRBV18 to TRBJ1-2, with D uncertain. The V gene lost 3 bases and the J gene lost 7 bases, with 18 bases spanning the gap. The length of the CDR3 is 15 residues. Germline lookup yields CDR1 KGHSH and CDR2 LQKENI. The CDR3 sequence is CASSPVGDSSGGYTF. CDR3 DNA sequence: TGTGCCAGCTCACCTGTCGGCGACTCCTCCGGTGGCTACACCTTC.

This chain connects TRBV6-1 to TRBJ2-3; the D gene is possibly TRBD2 (6 bases). V lost 2 bases, J lost 6 bases, and 15 bases lay in between. The CDR3 loop spans 15 amino acids. Germline CDR1 MNHNS, CDR2 SASEGT. Here the CDR3 DNA reads TGTGCCAGCAGTGAAATGGTCAGGGCGGGGGATACGCAGTATTTT. It is translated as CASSEMVRAGDTQYF.

The V gene is TRBV5-1, the J gene TRBJ2-1; D is unclear. Trimming removed 0 bases at V and 6 bases at J, with 4 bases between. Germline assignment: CDR1 SGHRS and CDR2 YFSETQ. The CDR3 loop spans 12 amino acids. CDR3 residues: CASSLGLNEQFF. The DNA of the CDR3 is TGCGCCAGCAGCTTGGGACTCAATGAGCAGTTCTTC.

The rearrangement uses TRBV5-5 and TRBJ1-5; D is unresolved. This CDR3 is 18 amino acids long. V shed 0 bases and J shed 0 bases, with 16 bases lying between them. Germline loops: CDR1 SGHKS, CDR2 YYEKEE (reference sequence). The DNA of the CDR3 is TGTGCCAGCAGCTTGGAAGCAGCGTCGGAATATAGCAATCAGCCCCAGCATTTT. It encodes CASSLEAASEYSNQPQHF.

The table lists this clone with a few counts. This chain links TRBV5-1 with TRBJ1-1; D remains ambiguous. The CDR3 runs to 13 residues. Trimming removed 4 bases at V and 5 bases at J, with 12 bases between. CDR1 SGHRS and CDR2 YFSETQ come from the germline V gene. The CDR3 sequence is CASSPQGSTEAFF. The CDR3 coding sequence is TGCGCCAGCAGCCCTCAAGGGTCGACTGAAGCTTTCTTT.

The rearrangement uses TRBV5-4 and TRBJ2-3; D perhaps matches TRBD2 (7 bases). CDR1 and CDR2 (germline): SGHNT, YYREEE (reference sequence). V was clipped by 3 bases and J by 5 bases, with 16 bases between them. This CDR3 contains 15 residues. The CDR3 sequence is CASSSRGGAVDTQYF. The CDR3 DNA sequence: TGTGCCAGCAGCTCACGAGGGGGGGCGGTAGATACGCAGTATTTT.

The rearrangement joins TRBV25-1 to TRBJ2-5, with 11 bases that match TRBD2. Germline-derived CDR1 and CDR2 are MGHDK and SYGVNS. This CDR3 spans 17 amino acids. V shed 1 base, J shed 4 bases, and the junction held 8 bases outside the gene matches. The CDR3, as DNA: TGTGCCAGCAGTGAATCGCTAAATAGCGGGAGGGTAGAGACCCAGTACTTC. It codes for CASSESLNSGRVETQYF.

This sequence joins TRBV4-1 and TRBJ2-7, with 8 positions matching TRBD1. The CDR3 consists of 15 residues. Unmatched junction bases numbered 6, after V lost 3 bases and J lost 2 bases. Per germline, CDR1 MGHRA and CDR2 YSYEKL. As DNA, the CDR3 is TGCGCCAGCAGCCACGGACAGGGCCTAACCTACGAGCAGTACTTC. It yields the protein CASSHGQGLTYEQYF.

The chain is built from TRBV10-2 and TRBJ2-3; 14 nucleotides line up with TRBD2. From germline, CDR1 is WSHSY and CDR2 SAAADI. This CDR3 comprises 15 residues. V shed 4 bases, J shed 4 bases, and the junction held 1 base outside the gene matches. Here the CDR3 DNA reads TGCGCCAGCAGTGGGGGACTAGCGGGAGCAGATACGCAGTATTTT. Its protein is CASSGGLAGADTQYF.

This chain joins TRBV5-4 and TRBJ2-2; the D call may be TRBD1 or TRBD2 (5 bases each). Germline values: CDR1 SGHNT, CDR2 YYREEE (reference sequence). V shed 4 bases and J shed 6 bases, with 16 bases lying between them. The length of the CDR3 is 15 residues. The CDR3 loop is CASSEGTPKAGELFF. The CDR3, as DNA: TGTGCCAGCAGCGAGGGGACCCCAAAGGCCGGGGAGCTGTTTTTT.

The rearrangement links TRBV19 to TRBJ1-1; 7 bases are a match to TRBD1. The J segment lost 0 bases and the V segment lost 4 bases, leaving 5 bases of the junction unmatched. This CDR3 is built from 15 residues. In germline, CDR1 is LNHDA, CDR2 SQIVND (reference sequence). The CDR3 DNA is TGTGCCAGTAGTACCCGACAGGGAGTGAACACTGAAGCTTTCTTT. Translation: CASSTRQGVNTEAFF.